One sample yielded the 10 T cell receptor beta chains listed below, sequenced in a study of human T cells and chemical hapten exposure (dated by TCRdb to 2020 to 2023). The library was generated by RACE. For sequencing, a NextSeq 500 was employed. The public reads were quality trimmed at Q25 with fastp and then assembled into clones with MiXCR by TCRdb, keeping productive beta chains. Records with the same CDR3 protein are collapsed into one entry carrying the most frequent genes and DNA. The sample has about 140,000 distinct CDR3 sequences on record, around 11% of them singletons. The ten top clones hold 1.1% to 1.5% of the sample. In light of the paper, this sample's time point label describes: patch test 2, 6 weeks after DPC sensitization. The treatment or condition label here, explained by the study, means: therapeutic diphenylcyclopropenone sensitization with weekly scalp DPC. The source material was whole blood, sampled in connection with sensitization to the hapten diphenylcyclopropenone (DPC). The receptors shown here come from a woman between 50 and 59 years old with alopecia areata. Some clones in this sample may be carry-over from other donors' samples.

This clonotype was seen a few times. J is TRBJ1-2 and V is TRBV7-9; D perhaps matches TRBD1 (5 bases). Trimming took off 1 base at V and 8 bases at J, with 14 bases between the two ends. This CDR3 spans 14 amino acids. The V gene's germline CDR1 is SEHNR and CDR2 FQNEAQ (reference sequence). The CDR3: CASSLGGQGEGYTF. CDR3 DNA sequence: TGTGCCAGCAGCTTAGGAGGTCAGGGTGAGGGCTACACCTTC.

This chain links TRBV5-5 with TRBJ2-5, with 11 bases fitting TRBD2. V dropped 0 bases and J dropped 5; count of bases not matched to a gene: 3. The V gene's germline CDR1 is SGHKS and CDR2 YYEKEE (reference sequence). The CDR3 has 15 amino acids. This CDR3 reads CASSLGTSGSETQYF. In DNA form, the CDR3 reads TGTGCCAGCAGCTTGGGCACTAGCGGGAGTGAGACCCAGTACTTC. Using reference TRBV5-5 and TRBJ2-5 for the parts outside the CDR3, the full variable domain is DAGVTQSPTHLIKTRGQQVTLRCSPISGHKSVSWYQQVLGQGPQFIFQYYEKEERGRGNFPDRFSARQFPNYSSELNVNALLLGDSALYLCASSLGTSGSETQYFGPGTRLLVL.

The J gene is TRBJ2-1, the V gene TRBV7-2, with 11 positions matching TRBD2. Germline V gene lookup returns CDR1 SGHTA and CDR2 FQGNSA. Losses at the gene ends were 2 bases for V and 10 bases for J; bases not matched to a gene: 7. The CDR3 contains 15 residues. CDR3 sequence (DNA): TGTGCCAGCAGCTTAAGTAGCGGGAGGGCTAACGAGCAGTTCTTC. It yields the protein CASSLSSGRANEQFF.

J is TRBJ2-3 and V is TRBV7-3; the D is unclear. V shed 3 bases and J shed 6 bases, with 10 bases lying between them. The CDR3 contains 13 residues. CDR1 SGHTA and CDR2 FQGTGA come from the germline V gene. The CDR3 DNA is TGTGCCAGCAGCTTGTCAGGAGTCGATACGCAGTATTTT. Its translation is CASSLSGVDTQYF. Full variable domain (remainder filled in from reference TRBV7-3 and TRBJ2-3): GAGVSQTPSNKVTEKGKYVELRCDPISGHTALYWYRQSLGQGPEFLIYFQGTGAADDSGLPNDRFFAVRPEGSVSTLKIQRTERGDSAVYLCASSLSGVDTQYFGPGTRLTVL.

This clonotype was seen only a few times. The J gene is TRBJ2-7, the V gene TRBV28; 10 bases fit TRBD2. This CDR3 has 15 residues. Germline assignment: CDR1 MDHEN and CDR2 SYDVKM. With 3 bases clipped from V and 4 bases from J, the junction kept 6 bases outside the gene matches. The CDR3 reads CASSFEREGPYEQYF. The CDR3 DNA follows: TGTGCCAGCAGTTTCGAGCGGGAGGGCCCTTACGAGCAGTACTTC.

This clonotype turned up a few times. CDR3 region: CSARAGTATQYF. DNA for the CDR3: TGCAGTGCTCGCGCCGGGACTGCGACCCAGTACTTC. This chain links TRBV20-1 with TRBJ2-5; D possibly corresponds to TRBD2 (6 bases). This CDR3 region has 12 residues. Trimming removed 5 bases at V and 7 bases at J, with 14 bases between. The germline V gene has CDR1 DFQATT and CDR2 SNEGSKA (reference sequence).

In this sample, this clonotype turned up a few times. The J gene is TRBJ2-2, the V gene TRBV7-3, with 8 positions matching TRBD2. V trimming: 5 bases; J trimming: 5 bases; junction bases outside the gene matches: 7. This CDR3 has 15 amino acids. In germline, CDR1 is SGHTA, CDR2 FQGTGA. The CDR3 bases are TGTGCCAGCAGCGTTAGCGGGGAGATAACCGGGGAGCTGTTTTTT. Translated: CASSVSGEITGELFF.

The V and J genes are TRBV20-1 and TRBJ2-1, with 7 bases identical to TRBD1. The CDR3 runs 14 residues. Losses at the gene ends were 3 bases for V and 9 bases for J; bases not matched to a gene: 11. Germline-derived CDR1 and CDR2 are DFQATT and SNEGSKA (reference sequence). CDR3 protein: CSASRRGREGEQFF. CDR3 DNA sequence: TGCAGTGCTAGCCGAAGGGGGCGCGAAGGTGAGCAGTTCTTC.

There are many counts of this clonotype. The rearrangement links TRBV11-2 to TRBJ2-7; D is unclear. This CDR3 contains 11 residues. Trimming took off 1 base at V and 5 bases at J, with 3 bases between the two ends. Germline CDR1 and CDR2: SGHAT and FQNNGV. The CDR3: CASSLANEQYF. The CDR3 DNA follows: TGTGCCAGCAGCTTAGCGAACGAGCAGTACTTC.

This clonotype turned up a few times. The chain carries TRBV20-1 and TRBJ2-7; D is possibly TRBD2 (5 bases). The V and J ends lost 1 base and 5 bases respectively, with 12 bases between them. The CDR3 is 13 amino acids. Germline CDR1 reads DFQATT; CDR2 reads SNEGSKA (reference sequence). The CDR3 sequence: CSARGVRVDEQYF. Here the CDR3 DNA reads TGCAGTGCTAGAGGGGTGAGGGTAGACGAGCAGTACTTC.